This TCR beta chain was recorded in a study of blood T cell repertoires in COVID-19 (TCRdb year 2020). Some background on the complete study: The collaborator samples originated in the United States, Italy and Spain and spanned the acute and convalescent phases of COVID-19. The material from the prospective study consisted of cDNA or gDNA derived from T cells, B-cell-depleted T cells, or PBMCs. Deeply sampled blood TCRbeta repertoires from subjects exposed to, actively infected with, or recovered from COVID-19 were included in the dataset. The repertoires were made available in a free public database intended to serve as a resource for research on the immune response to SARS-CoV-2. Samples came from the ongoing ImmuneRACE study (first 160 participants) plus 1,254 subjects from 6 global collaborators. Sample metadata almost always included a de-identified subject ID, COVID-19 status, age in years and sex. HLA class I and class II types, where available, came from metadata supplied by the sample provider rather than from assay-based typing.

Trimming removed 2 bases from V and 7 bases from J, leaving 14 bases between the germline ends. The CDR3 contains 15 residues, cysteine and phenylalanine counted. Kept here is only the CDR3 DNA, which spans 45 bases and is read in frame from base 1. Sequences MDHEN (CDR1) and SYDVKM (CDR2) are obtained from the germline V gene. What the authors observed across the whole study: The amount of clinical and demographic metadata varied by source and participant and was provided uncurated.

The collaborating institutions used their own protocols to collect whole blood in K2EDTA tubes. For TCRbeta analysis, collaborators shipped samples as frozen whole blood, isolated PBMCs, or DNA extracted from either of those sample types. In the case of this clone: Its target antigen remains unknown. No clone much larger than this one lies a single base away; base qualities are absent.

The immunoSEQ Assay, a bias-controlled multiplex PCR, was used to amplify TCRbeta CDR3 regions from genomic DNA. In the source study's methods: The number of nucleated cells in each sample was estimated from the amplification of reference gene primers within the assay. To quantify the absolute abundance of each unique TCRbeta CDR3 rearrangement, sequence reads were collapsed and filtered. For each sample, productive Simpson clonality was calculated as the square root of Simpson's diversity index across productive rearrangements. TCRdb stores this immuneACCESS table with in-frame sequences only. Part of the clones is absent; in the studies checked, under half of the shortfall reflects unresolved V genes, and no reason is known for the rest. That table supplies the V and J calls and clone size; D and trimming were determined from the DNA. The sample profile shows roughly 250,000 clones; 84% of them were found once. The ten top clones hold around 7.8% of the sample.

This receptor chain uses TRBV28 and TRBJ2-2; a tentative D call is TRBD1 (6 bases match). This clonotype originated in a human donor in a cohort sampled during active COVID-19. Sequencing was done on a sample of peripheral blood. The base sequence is TGTGCCAGCAGTTTACCGAGGGGGACCCACGGGGAGCTGTTTTTT. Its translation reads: CASSLPRGTHGELFF.